This T cell receptor beta chain was retrieved from a study of T-cell reconstitution after alpha-beta-depleted transplantation in children. This clonotype was found many times. Unique molecular identifiers were used to barcode this TCRbeta library. In TCRdb, the PCR reads were re-called with MiXCR into one record per CDR3 protein. The sample yields roughly 120,000 distinct CDR3 sequences, 9% to 12% seen once. The receptor was derived from a human donor who donated a stem cell graft to a child with acute lymphoblastic leukemia. The sample was PBMCs from the stem cell graft donor, taken from the stem cell graft.

The CDR3 loop is CAISPPNTGELFF. For the CDR3, the DNA is TGTGCCATCAGCCCCCCTAACACCGGGGAGCTGTTTTTT. V usage is TRBV10-3 and J usage is TRBJ2-2; no clear D. Per germline, CDR1 ENHRY and CDR2 SYGVKD. This CDR3 has 13 residues. V was clipped by 6 bases and J by 2 bases, with 7 bases between them.